This passage covers 13 T cell receptor beta chains from one sample sequenced in a study of T cell repertoires in cytomegalovirus infection. Each CDR3 protein gets one entry after TCRdb re-called the reads with MiXCR. This table has 250,000 to 350,000 distinct CDR3 sequences, roughly a quarter appearing once. Sample: PBMCs. These receptors originate from a human donor in good health (CMV status not recorded). Some clones in this sample may be carry-over from other donors' samples.

This clonotype has more than one count but fewer than ten. The V gene is TRBV28, the J gene TRBJ2-5; 7 bases map to TRBD1. The V segment lost 9 bases and the J segment 3 bases; nucleotides outside the gene matches: 7. This CDR3 is built from 13 residues. Germline V lookup: CDR1 MDHEN, CDR2 SYDVKM. The CDR3: CASGQGVEETQYF. The CDR3 coding sequence is TGTGCCAGTGGGCAGGGGGTCGAAGAGACCCAGTACTTC.

This clonotype was found many times. The gene calls are TRBV7-2 and TRBJ1-5; 7 nucleotides align to TRBD1. This CDR3 contains 13 residues. CDR1 and CDR2 (germline): SGHTA, FQGNSA. V was pared by 6 bases and J by 9 bases, with 8 bases of the junction left unmatched. The CDR3: CASSSDRVRPQHF. CDR3 DNA sequence: TGTGCCAGCAGTTCCGACAGGGTTCGGCCCCAGCATTTT.

The chain joins TRBV10-2 to TRBJ2-2; D perhaps matches TRBD2 (6 bases). V was pared by 0 bases and J by 2 bases, with 10 bases between. Germline assignment: CDR1 WSHSY and CDR2 SAAADI. This CDR3 contains 16 residues. CDR3 sequence (DNA): TGCGCCAGCAGTGAGTCGGGCGGGGTTAACACCGGGGAGCTGTTTTTT. It translates to CASSESGGVNTGELFF.

The table lists this clonotype with a few counts. The V and J genes are TRBV6-5 and TRBJ1-3; 7 nucleotides line up with TRBD1. With V trimmed by 5 bases and J by 8 bases, 6 bases remained unmatched. Germline CDR1 reads MNHEY; CDR2 reads SVGAGI. The CDR3 runs to 13 residues. For the CDR3, the DNA is TGTGCCAGCAGTACCGGACAGGAGGACACCATATATTTT. Encoded protein: CASSTGQEDTIYF.

The chain is built from TRBV6-5 and TRBJ1-5; D is unclear. Germline CDR1 is MNHEY and CDR2 is SVGAGI. With 5 bases removed from V and 6 bases from J, the gap between germline ends came to 14 bases. The CDR3 totals 14 residues. CDR3 sequence (DNA): TGTGCCAGCAGTCTCTCGCGTGTAGGTCAGCCCCAGCATTTT. Protein sequence: CASSLSRVGQPQHF.

The chain recombines TRBV15 with TRBJ2-5; D is possibly TRBD1 or TRBD2 (5 bases each). CDR3 length equals 16 residues. Trimming left V 3 bases short and J 3 bases short, with 17 bases between. The germline gives CDR1 LNHNV, CDR2 YYDKDF (reference sequence). The CDR3 region is CATSRATGTAKETQYF. DNA of the CDR3: TGTGCCACCAGCAGGGCCACCGGGACGGCAAAAGAGACCCAGTACTTC.

This clonotype was observed many times. The chain links TRBV28 to TRBJ2-1; 13 nucleotides align to TRBD2. Germline CDR1 MDHEN, CDR2 SYDVKM. The CDR3 loop spans 15 amino acids. Germline trimming cut 6 bases from V and 8 bases from J; bases unmatched to any gene: 7. The chain's CDR3 is CASRTTSGRAYEQFF. The CDR3 DNA follows: TGTGCCAGCAGAACAACTAGCGGGAGGGCCTATGAGCAGTTCTTC.

The chain couples TRBV27 to TRBJ2-7; D tentatively reads TRBD1 or TRBD2 (5 bases each). The CDR3 extends over 15 amino acids. CDR1 MNHEY and CDR2 SMNVEV come from the germline V gene (reference sequence). Trimming took 0 bases from V and 3 from J, leaving 12 bases between them. This CDR3 is CASSLSGTDFYEQYF. CDR3 nucleotides: TGTGCCAGCAGTTTATCAGGGACCGATTTCTACGAGCAGTACTTC.

The chain has TRBV7-2 and TRBJ2-2; no definite D call. CDR3 length: 14 residues. Germline assignment: CDR1 SGHTA and CDR2 FQGNSA. The V end lost 5 bases, the J end lost 1 base, and 8 bases lay between the germline ends. The CDR3 region has the DNA TGTGCCAGCAGCCAAAATGTGAACACCGGGGAGCTGTTTTTT. Translation: CASSQNVNTGELFF.

As regards this clonotype: The junction departs from the called germline gene at one end, perhaps through a read error. The V call is TRBV7-6, the J call TRBJ1-2, with TRBD1 identical over 7 bases. Germline CDR1 SGHVS, CDR2 FNYEAQ. The CDR3 contains 16 residues. The CDR3 here is CASSPTGARANYGYSF. Here the CDR3 DNA reads TGTGCCAGCAGCCCCACAGGGGCCAGAGCTAACTATGGCTACAGCTTC.

A few counts support this clonotype. The rearrangement joins TRBV7-2 to TRBJ2-7; 10 positions match TRBD2. CDR3 length equals 15 residues. CDR1 SGHTA and CDR2 FQGNSA come from the germline V gene. J gave up 3 bases and V 4 bases, and 6 bases lay outside the gene matches. The CDR3 nucleotides are TGTGCCAGCAGCTCACAAGCGGGAGGGGGCTACGAGCAGTACGTC. Translating it yields CASSSQAGGGYEQYV.

The V call is TRBV7-9, the J call TRBJ1-4; a weak D match, TRBD1 (6 bases). The CDR3 totals 17 residues. Germline V CDR1 and CDR2: SEHNR, FQNEAQ (reference sequence). Trimming pared 5 bases from V and 6 bases from J, leaving 22 bases between. CDR3 residues: CASSPVRAANRDEKLFF. In DNA form, the CDR3 reads TGTGCCAGCAGCCCCGTGAGAGCAGCCAACAGGGATGAAAAACTGTTTTTT.

The chain employs TRBV11-2 and TRBJ2-3; D is unclear. Trimming removed 1 base from V and 0 bases from J, with 17 bases in between. Germline CDR1 and CDR2: SGHAT and FQNNGV. The CDR3 extends over 18 amino acids. In DNA form, the CDR3 reads TGTGCCAGCAGCTTAGTACCTCGCCTTGTATCTAGCACAGATACGCAGTATTTT. Translating gives CASSLVPRLVSSTDTQYF.